One and the same sample provided the 15 T cell receptor beta chains below, sequenced in a study of early T cells in non-severe SARS-CoV-2 infection. Using its own MiXCR run on the 5' RACE reads, TCRdb lists one record per CDR3 protein. The data hold 57,000 or so distinct CDR3 sequences, with around an eighth observed a single time. The material sequenced was whole blood. The receptors originated from an adult who was a healthcare worker with PCR-confirmed SARS-CoV-2 infection or an uninfected control (not recorded which).

This clonotype was observed many times. The gene calls are TRBV27 and TRBJ2-3; D not certain. Trimming shortened V by 2 bases and J by 3 bases, and 9 bases separated the two germline ends. CDR1 is MNHEY and CDR2 is SMNVEV in the germline V gene (reference sequence). The CDR3 loop spans 14 amino acids. In DNA form, the CDR3 reads TGTGCCAGCAGTTTAAATCCTAAGACAGATACGCAGTATTTT. Protein sequence: CASSLNPKTDTQYF.

The chain recombines TRBV5-1 with TRBJ2-1, with TRBD1 matching 12 bases. Germline-derived CDR1 and CDR2 are SGHRS and YFSETQ. This CDR3 region has 15 residues. Unmatched junction bases numbered 8, after V lost 4 bases and J lost 9 bases. Written as DNA, the CDR3 is TGCGCCAGCAGCATGCCGGGACAGGGGGCGATTGAGCAGTTCTTC. It translates to CASSMPGQGAIEQFF. Drawing the rest from reference TRBV5-1 and TRBJ2-1, the complete variable domain is KAGVTQTPRYLIKTRGQQVTLSCSPISGHRSVSWYQQTPGQGLQFLFEYFSETQRNKGNFPGRFSGRQFSNSRSEMNVSTLELGDSALYLCASSMPGQGAIEQFFGPGTRLTVL.

This clonotype occurred a few times. This chain joins TRBV18 and TRBJ2-2; tentative D call: TRBD2 (5 bases). Germline V gene data show CDR1 as KGHSH and CDR2 as LQKENI. Trimming cost V 2 bases and J 0 bases, with 10 bases left between them. The CDR3 covers 16 residues. The CDR3 here is CASSPGLAANTGELFF. In DNA form, the CDR3 reads TGTGCCAGCTCACCAGGGCTAGCAGCGAACACCGGGGAGCTGTTTTTT.

The CDR3 region is CASSQAGIGLAYEQFF. As DNA, the CDR3 is TGTGCCAGCAGCCAAGCGGGAATTGGACTAGCTTATGAGCAGTTCTTC. The chain carries TRBV3-1 and TRBJ2-1; 8 nucleotides agree with TRBD2. CDR1 is LGHDT and CDR2 is YNNKEL in the germline V gene (reference sequence). Germline trimming cut 1 base from V and 8 bases from J; bases unmatched to any gene: 10. CDR3 size: 16 residues.

The chain has TRBV20-1 and TRBJ2-7; D not resolved. The CDR3 runs to 14 residues. Deletions cut 0 bases from V and 7 bases from J, with 16 bases between. Germline V gives CDR1 DFQATT, CDR2 SNEGSKA (reference sequence). The CDR3 coding sequence is TGCAGTGCTAGAGATCCGGCTGCGGAATTGGAGCAGTACTTC. Its protein product is CSARDPAAELEQYF.

This clonotype was picked up many times. V usage is TRBV27 and J usage is TRBJ2-1; 11 bases are shared with TRBD2. The junction had 9 bases not matched to a gene; V was cut back by 10 bases and J by 7 bases. This CDR3 is built from 14 residues. Looked up from germline, CDR1 is MNHEY and CDR2 is SMNVEV (reference sequence). DNA for the CDR3: TGTGCCACCCAACTAGCGGGAGTTGGGAATGAGCAGTTCTTC. Encoded protein: CATQLAGVGNEQFF.

On this clonotype itself: This may come from a read error, since a much larger clone is one base off. This rearrangement joins TRBV7-9 to TRBJ1-2; D gene ambiguous. Looked up from germline, CDR1 is SEHNR and CDR2 is FQNEAQ (reference sequence). With 1 base removed from V and 4 bases from J, the gap between germline ends came to 10 bases. The CDR3 runs to 14 residues. CDR3 coding DNA: TGTGCCAGCAGCTTAGTGTCAGAGTCCTATGGCTACACCTTC. Residues: CASSLVSESYGYTF.

This clonotype was seen more than once but under ten times. This sequence joins TRBV6-5 and TRBJ2-3; weak D call: TRBD1 (6 bases). Germline V gene data show CDR1 as MNHEY and CDR2 as SVGAGI. V lost 1 base and J lost 2, with 10 bases in between. The CDR3 spans 15 residues. CDR3 residues: CASSYYNRVTDTQYF. CDR3 sequence (DNA): TGTGCCAGCAGTTACTATAACAGGGTCACAGATACGCAGTATTTT.

At least ten counts were recorded for this clonotype. V usage is TRBV7-6 and J usage is TRBJ1-1; D remains ambiguous. The germline gives CDR1 SGHVS, CDR2 FNYEAQ. CDR3 length equals 15 residues. V was clipped by 0 bases and J by 1 base, with 9 bases between them. The CDR3 sequence: CASSLAAASNTEAFF. The CDR3 DNA reads as TGTGCCAGCAGCTTAGCGGCAGCCTCGAACACTGAAGCTTTCTTT.

This clonotype was seen a few times. The V and J genes are TRBV27 and TRBJ2-4, with a possible D match to TRBD1 (7 bases). CDR3 length equals 16 residues. CDR1 and CDR2 from the germline V gene are MNHEY and SMNVEV (reference sequence). The V end lost 5 bases, the J end lost 2 bases, and 16 bases lay between the germline ends. The chain's CDR3 is CASSAAGQISKNIQYF. The CDR3 coding sequence is TGTGCCAGCAGTGCGGCGGGACAGATTTCCAAAAACATTCAGTACTTC.

This clonotype has more than one count but fewer than ten. CDR3 sequence: CASSINRDSTEAFF. In nucleotides, the CDR3 is TGTGCCAGCAGTATAAACCGGGACAGCACTGAAGCTTTCTTT. The chain links TRBV6-4 to TRBJ1-1, with 7 bases that match TRBD1. CDR1 and CDR2 (germline): MRHNA, SNTAGT. CDR3 length: 14 amino acids. Trimming at V came to 5 bases and at J to 4 bases, leaving 7 bases not matched to a gene.

Many counts were recorded for this clonotype. V gene TRBV7-6 combines with J gene TRBJ1-4; no firm D call. The germline V gene has CDR1 SGHVS and CDR2 FNYEAQ. The CDR3 has 15 amino acids. The ends were cut back, 5 bases at V and 0 bases at J, with 10 bases in the middle. In nucleotides, the CDR3 is TGTGCCAGCAGCGTCCGAGGCTCAACTAATGAAAAACTGTTTTTT. Translation gives CASSVRGSTNEKLFF.

This clonotype came up many times. The chain uses TRBV20-1 and TRBJ2-7; perhaps TRBD1 as D (7 bases). Germline values: CDR1 DFQATT, CDR2 SNEGSKA (reference sequence). This CDR3 contains 13 residues. V dropped 4 bases and J dropped 6 bases, with 16 bases sitting between them. The CDR3 nucleotides read TGCAGTGCTACGACAGGGAGGCTCTCCGAGCAGTACTTC. It codes for CSATTGRLSEQYF.

This clonotype was recorded a few times. The rearrangement links TRBV6-1 to TRBJ2-7; 9 positions match TRBD1. Per the germline V gene, CDR1 is MNHNS and CDR2 is SASEGT. The CDR3 runs to 14 residues. V lost 5 bases, J lost 1 base, and 3 bases stayed unmatched. The CDR3 DNA follows: TGTGCCAGCAGTAAAGGACAGGGGTCCTACGAGCAGTACTTC. Protein: CASSKGQGSYEQYF.

This clonotype was recorded at least ten times. This chain joins TRBV6-6 and TRBJ2-3, with D tentatively TRBD1 (5 bases). CDR1 is MNHNY and CDR2 is SVGAGI in the germline V gene (reference sequence). V was cut by 6 bases and J by 4 bases, with 8 bases left in between. This CDR3 comprises 12 residues. This CDR3 is CASSPGSDTQYF. The CDR3, as DNA: TGTGCCAGCAGCCCAGGGTCAGATACGCAGTATTTT.